Shown below are 2 T cell receptor beta chains from a single sample sequenced in a study of CD8 T cells in ankylosing spondylitis. TCRdb itself ran the 5' RACE reads through MiXCR, one entry per CDR3 protein. The table shows hundreds of thousands of distinct CDR3 sequences, with 20% occurring only once. The sequencing input was blood, either unsorted or a sorted T cell fraction (not recorded which). The receptors come from a female donor with ankylosing spondylitis or in good health (not recorded which).

The sample holds a few counts of this clonotype. This chain uses TRBV15 with TRBJ1-2; D unresolved. The V end lost 0 bases, the J end lost 4 bases, and 9 bases lay between the germline ends. CDR1 LNHNV and CDR2 YYDKDF come from the germline V gene (reference sequence). The length of the CDR3 is 14 residues. This CDR3 reads CATSRDRASYGYTF. DNA of the CDR3: TGTGCCACCAGCAGAGATCGGGCAAGCTATGGCTACACCTTC.

This clonotype was detected a few times. The chain combines TRBV12-3 or TRBV12-4 with TRBJ2-7; 8 positions match TRBD2. This CDR3 has 15 residues. V lost 6 bases, J lost 3 bases, and 10 bases stayed unmatched. The CDR3 spells CASSSTSGRGYEQYF. CDR3 bases: TGTGCCAGCAGCTCCACCAGCGGGAGAGGCTACGAGCAGTACTTC.